The 24 T cell receptor beta chains reported below all come from one sample, sequenced in a study of cytomegalovirus exposure and HLA in healthy donors. 13 Jbeta primers and 60 Vbeta primers were used for the PCR. Clones were sequenced by immunoSEQ multiplex PCR, and TCRdb holds only the in-frame ones, with some missing. In the table there are over 65,000 clones, approximately 79% of which are singletons. Sequencing used PBMCs. These TCRs come from a human donor in good health.

V is TRBV27 and J is TRBJ2-3; 8 bases are a match to TRBD2. V gave up 3 bases and J gave up 3 bases; unmatched junction bases: 8. Germline V gene sequence: CDR1 MNHEY, CDR2 SMNVEV (reference sequence). The CDR3 is made up of 16 amino acids. The CDR3 here is CASSFRSGGGTDTQYF. CDR3 DNA sequence: TGTGCCAGCAGTTTTAGAAGCGGGGGAGGGACAGATACGCAGTATTTT.

The chain links TRBV7-9 to TRBJ2-2; tentatively, D is TRBD2 (7 bases). Germline CDR1 reads SEHNR; CDR2 reads FQNEAQ (reference sequence). Trimming removed 4 bases at V and 8 bases at J, with 17 bases between. The CDR3 has 15 residues. Here the CDR3 reads CASSSRGTLAGELFF. For the CDR3, the DNA is TGTGCCAGCAGCTCCCGCGGGACACTAGCGGGGGAGCTGTTTTTT.

The rearrangement joins TRBV19 to TRBJ1-5; possibly TRBD1 for D (6 bases). The length of the CDR3 is 18 residues. The V end lost 7 bases, the J end lost 0 bases, and 22 bases lay between the germline ends. CDR1 is LNHDA, CDR2 SQIVND, per germline (reference sequence). The CDR3 reads CASKVKQGFYNSNQPQHF. The CDR3 bases are TGTGCCAGTAAAGTAAAACAGGGATTTTACAATAGCAATCAGCCCCAGCATTTT.

V is TRBV4-2 and J is TRBJ2-1; 9 nucleotides align to TRBD2. CDR1 is LGHNA and CDR2 is YNFKEQ in the germline V gene. This CDR3 is built from 16 residues. V lost 4 bases, J lost 2 bases, and 6 bases stayed unmatched. The CDR3 region has the DNA TGTGCCAGCAGCCCAGATAGCGGGGGAACCTACAATGAGCAGTTCTTC. This codes for CASSPDSGGTYNEQFF.

On this clone itself: Germline and junction disagree at one end, which may indicate a read error. J is TRBJ1-6 and V is TRBV15, with TRBD1 as a possible D gene (6 bases). The CDR3 sequence is 15 residues long. The germline CDR1 and CDR2 sequences are LNHNV and YYDKDF (reference sequence). The CDR3 loop is CATSRADRSHSPLNF. In DNA form, the CDR3 reads TGTGCCACCAGCAGAGCGGACAGAAGCCATTCACCCCTCAACTTT.

V and J are TRBV9 and TRBJ2-5, with 11 nucleotides matching TRBD2. V shed 2 bases and J 4 bases; nucleotides not matched to a gene: 4. Germline CDR1 reads SGDLS; CDR2 reads YYNGEE. The CDR3 length is 15 residues. The CDR3 nucleotides are TGTGCCAGCAGCGTTCGTAGCGGGGGGGTAGAGACCCAGTACTTC. This translates into CASSVRSGGVETQYF.

V and J are TRBV4-2 and TRBJ2-1; tentative D call: TRBD2 (5 bases). V was shortened by 0 bases and J by 9 bases, with 18 bases between the two germline ends. CDR3 size: 16 residues. In germline, CDR1 is LGHNA, CDR2 YNFKEQ. CDR3 sequence: CASSQDRAAQVSEQFF. Written as DNA, the CDR3 is TGTGCCAGCAGCCAAGATCGAGCGGCCCAGGTTAGTGAGCAGTTCTTC.

This clone was seen a single time. The J gene is TRBJ1-2, the V gene TRBV7-9, with TRBD1 identical over 7 bases. Germline CDR1 is SEHNR and CDR2 is FQNEAQ (reference sequence). V shed 2 bases and J 1 base; nucleotides not matched to a gene: 1. The length of the CDR3 is 14 residues. CDR3 sequence: CASSLQGGNYGYTF. The CDR3, as DNA: TGTGCCAGCAGCTTACAGGGGGGTAACTATGGCTACACCTTC.

This chain uses TRBV13 with TRBJ2-1; 15 positions agree with TRBD2. Losses at the gene ends were 5 bases for V and 6 bases for J; bases not matched to a gene: 2. The CDR3 is 15 amino acids. Germline V gene data show CDR1 as PRHDT and CDR2 as FYEKMQ (reference sequence). CDR3 loop: CASSEGLAGGNEQFF. The CDR3 nucleotides are TGTGCCAGCAGCGAGGGACTAGCGGGGGGCAATGAGCAGTTCTTC.

The chain uses TRBV5-4 and TRBJ2-1; 12 positions agree with TRBD2. With 3 bases clipped from V and 6 bases from J, the junction kept 7 bases outside the gene matches. CDR3 size: 16 residues. The germline V gene encodes CDR1 SGHNT and CDR2 YYREEE (reference sequence). CDR3 sequence (DNA): TGTGCCAGCAGCTCCAAGACTAGCGGGGGACTCAATGAGCAGTTCTTC. This gives the protein CASSSKTSGGLNEQFF. The whole variable domain, filled in from reference TRBV5-4 and TRBJ2-1, reads ETGVTQSPTHLIKTRGQQVTLRCSSQSGHNTVSWYQQALGQGPQFIFQYYREEENGRGNFPPRFSGLQFPNYSSELNVNALELDDSALYLCASSSKTSGGLNEQFFGPGTRLTVL.

As DNA, the CDR3 is TGTGCCATCAGTGGGGGGACAGCAAATCAGCCCCAGCATTTT. Its protein product is CAISGGTANQPQHF. The V and J genes are TRBV10-3 and TRBJ1-5; 7 nucleotides agree with TRBD1. CDR1 ENHRY and CDR2 SYGVKD come from the germline V gene. Trimming at V came to 4 bases and at J to 4 bases, leaving 4 bases not matched to a gene. This CDR3 region has 14 residues.

This chain connects TRBV21-1 to TRBJ2-7; no check of the table's D call, TRBD2, against the DNA was made. TRBV21-1 represents a pseudogene. CDR3 length: 12 amino acids. CDR3 region: CASSSASYEQYF. CDR3 nucleotides: TGTGCCAGCAGCTCCGCTAGCTACGAGCAGTACTTC.

This chain links TRBV18 with TRBJ1-6; TRBD1 aligns across 7 bases. The CDR3 contains 16 residues. Per germline, CDR1 KGHSH and CDR2 LQKENI. V shed 4 bases, J shed 7 bases, and the junction held 10 bases outside the gene matches. DNA of the CDR3: TGTGCCAGCTCACGTTCTCAGGGGGGTAGGAATTCACCCCTCCACTTT. Translation gives CASSRSQGGRNSPLHF.

The chain carries TRBV5-1 and TRBJ1-2; 7 bases line up with TRBD1. This CDR3 is built from 14 residues. V lost 2 bases to trimming and J lost 8 bases; unmatched junction nucleotides: 9. Per germline, CDR1 SGHRS and CDR2 YFSETQ. The CDR3 DNA reads TGCGCCAGCAGCTTCACCGGGACAGAAAGAGGCTACACCTTC. Protein: CASSFTGTERGYTF.

This chain joins TRBV5-4 and TRBJ2-3; D might be TRBD1 (6 bases). V was pared by 0 bases and J by 2 bases, with 13 bases between. The CDR3 has 16 residues. Germline loops: CDR1 SGHNT, CDR2 YYREEE (reference sequence). CDR3 DNA sequence: TGTGCCAGCAGCTTGGCAGGGACAAAACTCACAGATACGCAGTATTTT. This gives the protein CASSLAGTKLTDTQYF.

The chain recombines TRBV29-1 with TRBJ2-1; 8 nucleotides align to TRBD1. Germline V gene lookup returns CDR1 SQVTM and CDR2 ANQGSEA. This CDR3 has 12 amino acids. With 6 bases clipped from V and 6 bases from J, the junction kept 4 bases outside the gene matches. CDR3 sequence reads: CSVGTGVNEQFF. The CDR3, as DNA: TGCAGCGTAGGGACAGGCGTCAATGAGCAGTTCTTC.

This chain connects TRBV7-8 to TRBJ2-1; 8 bases agree with TRBD2. From germline, CDR1 is SGHVS and CDR2 FQNEAQ. The CDR3 has 14 amino acids. The J segment lost 0 bases and the V segment lost 5 bases, leaving 0 bases of the junction unmatched. The DNA of the CDR3 is TGTGCCAGCAGCCGGGGGGGCTCCTACAATGAGCAGTTCTTC. Translating it yields CASSRGGSYNEQFF. Supplemented by reference TRBV7-8 and TRBJ2-1, the full variable domain reads GAGVSQSPRYKVAKRGQDVALRCDPISGHVSLFWYQQALGQGPEFLTYFQNEAQLDKSGLPSDRFFAERPEGSVSTLKIQRTQQEDSAVYLCASSRGGSYNEQFFGPGTRLTVL.

This clone was found once. The genes are TRBV13 and TRBJ2-5, with D possibly being TRBD2 (6 bases). V lost 0 bases and J 5 bases, leaving 7 bases between the germline ends. CDR1 and CDR2 from the germline V gene are PRHDT and FYEKMQ (reference sequence). The length of the CDR3 is 13 residues. CDR3 protein: CASSLGTSETQYF. DNA of the CDR3: TGTGCCAGCAGCTTAGGAACTAGCGAGACCCAGTACTTC.

The chain has TRBV4-1 and TRBJ2-5, with D possibly TRBD1 on 6 matching bases. V was shortened by 5 bases and J by 4 bases, with 11 bases between the two germline ends. The CDR3 extends over 13 amino acids. Germline V lookup: CDR1 MGHRA, CDR2 YSYEKL. CDR3 protein: CASSNRDTETQYF. For the CDR3, the DNA is TGCGCCAGCAGCAACCGGGACACAGAGACCCAGTACTTC.

The V and J genes are TRBV6-6 and TRBJ1-1, with D possibly matching TRBD1 (5 bases). V was shortened by 0 bases and J by 1 base, with 9 bases between the two germline ends. This CDR3 has 15 amino acids. The germline V gene has CDR1 MNHNY and CDR2 SVGAGI (reference sequence). CDR3 nucleotides: TGTGCCAGCAGTTACTCCAGCGGGGGGAACACTGAAGCTTTCTTT. Translating it yields CASSYSSGGNTEAFF.

This clone was observed a single time. The genes are TRBV5-4 and TRBJ2-7, with 11 positions matching TRBD2. J lost 0 bases, V lost 4 bases, and 9 bases had no gene match. CDR3 length equals 17 residues. Germline loops: CDR1 SGHNT, CDR2 YYREEE (reference sequence). CDR3 residues: CASSPSLAGEYSYEQYF. The CDR3 nucleotides are TGTGCCAGCAGCCCATCACTAGCGGGGGAATACTCCTACGAGCAGTACTTC.

The chain has TRBV4-2 and TRBJ2-7; 10 bases align to TRBD2. Unmatched junction bases numbered 3, after V lost 0 bases and J lost 4 bases. There are 15 residues in the CDR3. Germline CDR1 is LGHNA and CDR2 is YNFKEQ. The CDR3 bases are TGTGCCAGCAGCCAAGATAGCGGGGGGTTTTACGAGCAGTACTTC. This gives the protein CASSQDSGGFYEQYF.

This clone was observed a single time. The V gene is TRBV23-1, the J gene TRBJ2-3; 9 bases map to TRBD2. TRBV23-1 is an open reading frame, and its role is uncertain. The J segment lost 4 bases and the V segment lost 2 bases, leaving 10 bases of the junction unmatched. This CDR3 has 17 residues. The CDR3 DNA follows: TGCGCCAGCAGTCAAGCCGGGGCTAGCGGGGTTTCAGATACGCAGTATTTT. It specifies CASSQAGASGVSDTQYF.

V and J are TRBV29-1 and TRBJ2-5; 8 bases match TRBD1. TRBJ2-7 matches the DNA end more closely, so the J call is doubtful. The germline CDR1 and CDR2 sequences are SQVTM and ANQGSEA. The length of the CDR3 is 15 residues. The CDR3 bases are TGCAGCGTTGGATTTCCGCGACAGGGGTGGGACGAGCAGTACTTC. Protein product: CSVGFPRQGWDEQYF.